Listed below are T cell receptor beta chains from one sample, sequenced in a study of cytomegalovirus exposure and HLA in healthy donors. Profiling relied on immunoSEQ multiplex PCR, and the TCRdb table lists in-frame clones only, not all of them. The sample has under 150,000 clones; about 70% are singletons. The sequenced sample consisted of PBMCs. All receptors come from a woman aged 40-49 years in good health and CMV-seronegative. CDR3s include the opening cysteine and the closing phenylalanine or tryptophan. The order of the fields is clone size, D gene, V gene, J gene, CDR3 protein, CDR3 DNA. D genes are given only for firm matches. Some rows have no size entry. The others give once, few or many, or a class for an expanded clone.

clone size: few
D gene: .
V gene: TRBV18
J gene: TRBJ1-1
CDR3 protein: CASSPRTENTEAFF
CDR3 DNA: TGTGCCAGCTCACCACGGACAGAGAACACTGAAGCTTTCTTT

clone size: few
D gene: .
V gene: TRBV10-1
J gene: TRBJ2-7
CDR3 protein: CASSESGGREQYF
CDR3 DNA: TGCGCCAGCAGTGAGTCGGGGGGTCGTGAGCAGTACTTC

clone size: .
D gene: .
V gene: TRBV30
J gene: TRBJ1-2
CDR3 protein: CAWRAPGAVGYGYTF
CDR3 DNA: TGTGCCTGGAGGGCGCCAGGGGCCGTCGGGTATGGCTACACCTTC

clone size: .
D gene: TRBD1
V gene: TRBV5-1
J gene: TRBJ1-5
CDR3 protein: CASSLGGTASNQPQHF
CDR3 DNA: TGCGCCAGCAGCTTGGGGGGGACAGCTAGCAATCAGCCCCAGCATTTT

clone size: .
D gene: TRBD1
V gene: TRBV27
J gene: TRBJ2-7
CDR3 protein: CASSRSQGAYEQYF
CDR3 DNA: TGTGCCAGCAGTCGCTCACAGGGGGCCTACGAGCAGTACTTC

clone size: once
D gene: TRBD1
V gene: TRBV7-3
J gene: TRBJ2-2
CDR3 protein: CASSLLGQGAGTGELFF
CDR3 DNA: TGTGCCAGCAGTTTACTCGGTCAGGGGGCTGGCACCGGGGAGCTGTTTTTT

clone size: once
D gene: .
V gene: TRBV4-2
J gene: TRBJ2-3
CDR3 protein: CASSQESSARHTDTQYF
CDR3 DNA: TGTGCCAGCAGCCAAGAATCATCGGCTAGGCACACAGATACGCAGTATTTT

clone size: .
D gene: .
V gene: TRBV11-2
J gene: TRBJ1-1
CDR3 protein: CASSLVRANTEAFF
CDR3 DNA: TGTGCCAGCAGCTTAGTCAGGGCGAACACTGAAGCTTTCTTT

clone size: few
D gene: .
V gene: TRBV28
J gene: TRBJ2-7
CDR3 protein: CASSLWEGFYEQYF
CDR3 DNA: TGTGCCAGCAGTTTATGGGAGGGGTTTTACGAGCAGTACTTC

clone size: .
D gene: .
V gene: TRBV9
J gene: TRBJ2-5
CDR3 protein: CASSVYGGPRETQYF
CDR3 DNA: TGTGCCAGCAGCGTATACGGGGGGCCCCGAGAGACCCAGTACTTC

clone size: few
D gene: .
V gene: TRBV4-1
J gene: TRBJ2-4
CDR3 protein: CASSQDFSPLAKNIQYF
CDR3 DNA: TGCGCCAGCAGCCAAGATTTCAGTCCTCTAGCCAAAAACATTCAGTACTTC

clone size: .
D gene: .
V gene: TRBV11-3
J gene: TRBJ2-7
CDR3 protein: CASSPGKGTLGAHF
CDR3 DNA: TGTGCCAGCAGCCCAGGGAAGGGGACATTAGGGGCGCACTTC

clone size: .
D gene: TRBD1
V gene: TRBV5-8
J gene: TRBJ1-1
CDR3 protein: CASSFTGGYTEAFF
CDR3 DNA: TGTGCCAGCAGCTTCACAGGGGGCTACACTGAAGCTTTCTTT

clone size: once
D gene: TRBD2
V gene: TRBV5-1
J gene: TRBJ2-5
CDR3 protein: CASSRQPAGGQETQYF
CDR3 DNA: TGCGCCAGCAGCCGACAGCCAGCGGGGGGCCAAGAGACCCAGTACTTC

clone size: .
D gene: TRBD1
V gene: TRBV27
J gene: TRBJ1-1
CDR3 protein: CASSSQGAGEAFF
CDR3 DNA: TGTGCCAGCAGTTCCCAGGGGGCTGGTGAAGCTTTCTTT

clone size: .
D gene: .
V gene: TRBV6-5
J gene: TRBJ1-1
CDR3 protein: CASRSGQHRGGTEAFF
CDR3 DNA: TGTGCCAGCCGTTCCGGACAGCACCGTGGCGGGACTGAAGCTTTCTTT

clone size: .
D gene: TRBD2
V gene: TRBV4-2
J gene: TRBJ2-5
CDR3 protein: CASSRGLAGGEETQYF
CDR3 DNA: TGTGCCAGCAGTCGAGGACTAGCGGGGGGGGAAGAGACCCAGTACTTC

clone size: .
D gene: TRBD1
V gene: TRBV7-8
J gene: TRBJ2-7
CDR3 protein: CASSLAARTGRLHEQYF
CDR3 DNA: TGTGCCAGCAGCTTAGCGGCTCGGACAGGGCGTCTCCACGAGCAGTACTTC

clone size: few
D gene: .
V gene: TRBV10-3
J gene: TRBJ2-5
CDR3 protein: CAISDDRPGSRTQYF
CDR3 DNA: TGTGCCATCAGTGACGATCGGCCGGGGAGTCGGACCCAGTACTTC

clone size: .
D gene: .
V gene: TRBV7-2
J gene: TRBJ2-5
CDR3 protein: CASSLASVQETQYF
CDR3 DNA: TGTGCCAGCAGCTTGGCGAGCGTGCAAGAGACCCAGTACTTC

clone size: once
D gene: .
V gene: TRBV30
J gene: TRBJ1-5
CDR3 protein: CAWSRQGQQPQHF
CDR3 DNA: TGTGCCTGGAGTCGTCAGGGACAACAGCCCCAGCATTTT

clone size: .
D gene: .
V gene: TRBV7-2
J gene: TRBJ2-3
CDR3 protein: CASSLTGASTDTQYF
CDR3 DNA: TGTGCCAGCAGCTTAACGGGTGCGTCCACAGATACGCAGTATTTT

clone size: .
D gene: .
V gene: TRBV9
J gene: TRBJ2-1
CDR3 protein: CASSVTAGLTNEQFF
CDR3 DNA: TGTGCCAGCAGCGTAACAGCTGGACTCACCAATGAGCAGTTCTTC

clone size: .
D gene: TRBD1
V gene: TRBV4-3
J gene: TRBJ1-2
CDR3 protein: CASSQGQLSNYGYTF
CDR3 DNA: TGCGCCAGCAGCCAGGGACAGTTATCTAACTATGGCTACACCTTC

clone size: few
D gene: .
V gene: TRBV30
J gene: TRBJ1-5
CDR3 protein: CAWSVRDNQPQHF
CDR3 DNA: TGTGCCTGGAGTGTTCGGGATAATCAGCCCCAGCATTTT

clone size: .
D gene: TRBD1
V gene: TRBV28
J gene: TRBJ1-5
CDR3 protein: CASITGAFNQPQHF
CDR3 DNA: TGTGCCAGCATAACAGGGGCGTTTAATCAGCCCCAGCATTTT

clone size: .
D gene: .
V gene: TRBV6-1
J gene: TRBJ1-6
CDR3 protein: CASRIPRTENSPLHF
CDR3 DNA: TGTGCCAGCAGGATCCCCCGGACAGAAAATTCACCCCTCCACTTT

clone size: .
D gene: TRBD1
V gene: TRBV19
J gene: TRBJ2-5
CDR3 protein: CASSSRGLETQYF
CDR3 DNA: TGTGCCAGTAGTTCCAGGGGGCTAGAGACCCAGTACTTC

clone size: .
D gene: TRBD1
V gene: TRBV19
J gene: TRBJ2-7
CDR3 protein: CASTGQNSYEQYF
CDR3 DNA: TGTGCCAGTACGGGACAGAACTCCTACGAGCAGTACTTC

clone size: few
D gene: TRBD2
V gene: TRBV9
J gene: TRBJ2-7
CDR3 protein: CATSKGEGSYEQYF
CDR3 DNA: TGTGCCACCAGTAAAGGGGAGGGGTCCTACGAGCAGTACTTC

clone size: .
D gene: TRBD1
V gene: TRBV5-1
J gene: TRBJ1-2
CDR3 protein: CASSMGDRNYVYGYTF
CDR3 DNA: TGCGCCAGCAGCATGGGGGACAGGAACTATGTCTATGGCTACACCTTC

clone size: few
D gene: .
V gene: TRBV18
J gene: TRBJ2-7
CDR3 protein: CASSPLLDSSYEQYF
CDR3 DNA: TGTGCCAGCTCACCGTTACTGGACAGTTCCTACGAGCAGTACTTC

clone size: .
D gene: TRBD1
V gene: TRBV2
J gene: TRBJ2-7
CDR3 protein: CALRDREAYEQYF
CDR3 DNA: TGTGCCCTCAGGGACAGGGAGGCCTACGAGCAGTACTTC

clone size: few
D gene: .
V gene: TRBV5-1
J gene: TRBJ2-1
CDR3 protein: CASMEPESSYNEQFF
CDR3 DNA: TGCGCCAGCATGGAACCGGAGAGCTCCTACAATGAGCAGTTCTTC

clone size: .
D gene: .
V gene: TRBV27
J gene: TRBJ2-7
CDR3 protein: CASSLSGSSTTYEQYF
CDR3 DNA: TGTGCCAGCAGTTTAAGTGGGAGCTCGACAACCTACGAGCAGTACTTC

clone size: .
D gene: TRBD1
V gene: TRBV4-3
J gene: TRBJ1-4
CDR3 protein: CASSQGDGTGNEKLFF
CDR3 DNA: TGCGCCAGCAGCCAAGGCGACGGGACAGGGAATGAAAAACTGTTTTTT

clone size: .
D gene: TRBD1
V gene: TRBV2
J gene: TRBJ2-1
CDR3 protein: CASTSQGYNEQFF
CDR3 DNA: TGTGCCAGCACCTCACAGGGGTACAATGAGCAGTTCTTC

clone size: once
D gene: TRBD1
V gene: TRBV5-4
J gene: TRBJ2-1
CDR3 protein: CASSPPRDRPPNEQFF
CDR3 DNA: TGTGCCAGCAGTCCTCCGCGGGACAGGCCCCCGAATGAGCAGTTCTTC

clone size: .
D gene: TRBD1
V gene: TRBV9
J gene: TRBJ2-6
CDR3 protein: CASSAGQSPTGANVLTF
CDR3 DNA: TGTGCCAGCAGCGCGGGACAGTCCCCCACTGGGGCCAACGTCCTGACTTTC

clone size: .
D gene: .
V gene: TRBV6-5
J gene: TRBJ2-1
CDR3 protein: CASSYTRVREQFF
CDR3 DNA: TGTGCCAGCAGTTACACGAGGGTACGGGAGCAGTTCTTC

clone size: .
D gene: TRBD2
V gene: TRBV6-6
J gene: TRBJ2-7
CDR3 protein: CASSYSTSGGREQYF
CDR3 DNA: TGTGCCAGCAGTTACTCGACTAGCGGGGGGCGCGAGCAGTACTTC

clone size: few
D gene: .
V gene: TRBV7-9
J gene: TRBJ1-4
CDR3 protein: CASSLAGQGGEKLFF
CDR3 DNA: TGTGCCAGCAGCTTAGCGGGGCAGGGAGGGGAAAAACTGTTTTTT

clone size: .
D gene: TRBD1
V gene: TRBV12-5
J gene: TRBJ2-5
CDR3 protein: CASGLPSPGTGGETQYF
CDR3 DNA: TGTGCTAGTGGTTTGCCATCTCCGGGGACAGGGGGGGAGACCCAGTACTTC

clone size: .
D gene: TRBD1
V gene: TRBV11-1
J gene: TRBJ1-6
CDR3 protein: CASSLPSTGTGGSPLHF
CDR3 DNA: TGTGCCAGCAGCTTACCGAGTACCGGGACAGGGGGCTCACCCCTCCACTTT

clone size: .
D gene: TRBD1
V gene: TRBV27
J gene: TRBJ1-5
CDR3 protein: CASSGQGHQPQHF
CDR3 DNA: TGTGCCAGCAGTGGACAGGGACATCAGCCCCAGCATTTT

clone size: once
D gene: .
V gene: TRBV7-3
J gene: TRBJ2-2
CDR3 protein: CASSPTAGELFF
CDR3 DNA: TGTGCCAGCAGCCCAACGGCCGGGGAGCTGTTTTTT

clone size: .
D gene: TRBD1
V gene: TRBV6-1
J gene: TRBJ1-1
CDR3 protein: CASSVRDRDTEAFF
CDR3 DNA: TGTGCCAGCAGTGTCCGGGACAGGGACACTGAAGCTTTCTTT

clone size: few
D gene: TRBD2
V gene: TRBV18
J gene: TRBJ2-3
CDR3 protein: CASSPFQRGDSSTDTQYF
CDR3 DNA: TGTGCCAGCTCACCATTCCAGCGGGGGGACTCTAGCACAGATACGCAGTATTTT

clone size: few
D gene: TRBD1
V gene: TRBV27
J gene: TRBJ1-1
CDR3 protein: CASSLRGPKGMNTEAFF
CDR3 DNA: TGTGCCAGCAGTTTGAGGGGGCCCAAAGGAATGAACACTGAAGCTTTCTTT

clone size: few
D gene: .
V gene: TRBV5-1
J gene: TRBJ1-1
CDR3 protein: CASSLGRVMNTEAFF
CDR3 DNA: TGCGCCAGCAGCTTGGGTCGGGTTATGAACACTGAAGCTTTCTTT

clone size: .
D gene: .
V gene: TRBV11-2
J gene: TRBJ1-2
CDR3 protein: CASSIQVQGYTF
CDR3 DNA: TGTGCCAGCAGCATACAGGTTCAGGGCTACACCTTC